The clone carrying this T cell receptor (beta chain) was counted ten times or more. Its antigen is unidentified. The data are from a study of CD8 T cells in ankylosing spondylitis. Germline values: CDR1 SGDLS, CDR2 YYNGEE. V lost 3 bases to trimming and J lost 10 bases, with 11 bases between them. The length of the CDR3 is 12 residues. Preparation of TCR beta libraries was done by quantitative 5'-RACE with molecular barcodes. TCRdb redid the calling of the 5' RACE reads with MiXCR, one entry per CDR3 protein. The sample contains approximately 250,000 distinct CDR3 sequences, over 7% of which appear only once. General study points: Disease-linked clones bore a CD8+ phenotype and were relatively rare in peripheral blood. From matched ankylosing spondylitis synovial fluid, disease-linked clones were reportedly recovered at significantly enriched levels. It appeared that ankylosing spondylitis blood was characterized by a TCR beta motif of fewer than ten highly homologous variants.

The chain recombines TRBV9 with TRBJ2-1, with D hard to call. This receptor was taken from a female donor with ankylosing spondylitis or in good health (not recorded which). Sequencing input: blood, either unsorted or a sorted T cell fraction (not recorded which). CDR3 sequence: CASSGDALEQFF. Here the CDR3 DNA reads TGTGCCAGCAGCGGTGATGCGTTGGAGCAGTTCTTC.